Here is one T cell receptor beta chain with its context. Its cognate antigen has yet to be identified. No much larger clone is present one base from it, and per-base qualities are unavailable. Looking up the germline V gene yields CDR1 MNHEY and CDR2 SVGAGI. The CDR3, cysteine through phenylalanine, is 13 amino acids long. Just the 39-base CDR3 DNA is kept, in frame starting at base 1. From V the trimming removes 2 bases and from J it removes 8 bases, while the gene matches leave 4 bases of the junction unaccounted for. In total, over 600 healthy bone marrow donors made up the cohort. Cohort members were all nominally healthy when sampled, although unrecorded immune exposures were likely present. CMV serostatus was recorded as positive for about 300 and negative for about half of the 666 cohort members, whereas no CMV serostatus was recorded for the donor in question. A peripheral blood sample was collected from each donor, and TCR beta sequencing was performed on peripheral blood mononuclear cells. Genomic DNA extraction from the blood cell samples was performed with the Qiagen DNeasy Blood Extraction Kit.

Receptor amplification or capture employed the immunoSEQ multiplex PCR assay. A mixture of 60 forward primers for TCR Vbeta segments and 13 reverse primers for TCR Jbeta segments was used in the multiplex PCR. Amplification of the CDR3 region of rearranged TCR beta genes was performed with a multiplex PCR assay on genomic DNA. Amplified TCR beta libraries were sequenced as 87-base-pair reads on the Illumina HiSeq System. The authors processed their data as follows. A later analysis tallied 75 million to 95 million unique TCR beta chains across the 550 to 850 repertoires, and approximately 12 million of those chains were shared by two or more donors. To remove PCR and sequencing errors, raw reads were error-corrected and collapsed into unique sequences using a nearest-neighbor algorithm that merged closely related sequences. To assign V, D and J gene segments, CDR3 sequences were aligned to IMGT reference sequences. For a sequence to be retained, a match of at least six nucleotides was required to both a V gene segment and a J gene segment. A rearrangement was called productive if the CDR3 had no stop codons and remained in frame with V and J, and every other rearrangement was called non-productive. CDR3 was defined by IMGT convention, running from the second conserved V-encoded cysteine to the conserved J-encoded phenylalanine. The earlier analysis of 500 to 600 of the donors excluded sequences that lacked an unambiguous match to a single V gene segment. In an earlier analysis of 450 to 700 of the donors, V segments were called functional above 56.7% productive rearrangements and were called segregating when the between-donor standard deviation exceeded 5%. To diagnose cytomegalovirus status from the catalog of TCR beta chain sequences, a statistical classification framework was built. V and J gene assignment, in a later analysis, came from comparing TCR nucleotide sequences with IMGT/GENE-DB human TR gene sequences. A later analysis assigned CDR3 sequences and most-parsimonious VDJ recombination scenarios with the TCRdist pipeline. A later analysis defined each TCR beta chain by its CDR3 amino acid sequence plus V-gene family, and excluded reads lacking a unique V-gene family. A later analysis removed 550 to 650 highly shared, low-generation-probability nucleotide sequences to deal with suspected cross-contamination and a sequencing artifact. For each public chain, a later analysis derived a clonal expansion index from normalized ranks of inferred template counts within each repertoire. Generation probabilities in a later analysis came from a VDJ recombination model fitted to out-of-frame rearrangements, and those results were checked against IGoR. In a later analysis, TCR-TCR, TCR-HLA and TCR-CMV co-occurrence was scored with hypergeometric tests, and a repertoire-size bias correction was applied to TCR pairs. In a later analysis, false discovery rates were estimated by permuting HLA or CMV assignments 20 times. In a later analysis, co-occurring TCRs were grouped using DBSCAN, with TCRdist sequence similarity added in when clustering inside HLA-allele-positive subsets. Repertoires with fewer than 30,000 or more than 120,000 public chains, plus five repertoires with anomalous nucleotide sharing, were excluded from co-occurrence clustering. TCRdb's version of the immuneACCESS table is confined to in-frame rearrangements and falls short of the full clone set. An unresolved V gene accounts for under half of the shortfall where checked; the remainder is of unknown origin. Clonal size and the V and J genes are those of that table, whereas D and trimming came from the DNA. In this sample the table shows about 43,000 clones, roughly 60% of which occur a single time. 8.7% of the sample rests with the top ten.

This sample is part of a study of cytomegalovirus exposure and HLA in healthy donors (dated by TCRdb to 2016 to 2017). About the full investigation: An earlier analysis of approximately 550 of the donors reported roughly 300 Gb of sequence data and 117 million unique TCR beta sequences from about 179 million T cells. High-throughput TCR immunosequencing, statistical association of individual TCRs with disease status, and machine learning were combined to predict cytomegalovirus infection status. Across around 400 genotyped donors of the cohort, an average of approximately 240,000 unique TCR beta nucleotide sequences per donor were sequenced, and approximately 19% of those sequences were non-productive. Donor age, sex, ethnicity and CMV serostatus were compiled together with the repertoire data. Genome-wide SNP genotypes for about 55% of the 666 donors were used in a later genetic analysis, which treated that subset as a discovery cohort. HLA typing included class I and class II loci at four-digit resolution. An earlier analysis of nearly 600 of the donors applied high-throughput TCR beta sequencing to assess whether each TCR beta V gene segment acted as functional or pseudogenic. Rather than drawing on any new phenotypic data, the later analysis identified candidate immune exposures from TCR beta sequences and the way those sequences occurred across donors. A later analysis re-analyzed previously published TCR beta repertoires from roughly 630 donors and added high-resolution HLA genotyping to study TCR occurrence patterns. Typing coverage varied by locus: roughly 620-640 donors for A, B, C, DRB1 and DQB1; roughly 510 for DQA1; more than 600 for DPA1; 450 to 480 for DPB1. Roughly five DR-DQ haplotypes were handled as single units for association and clustering because linkage in the cohort was strong. The aim of the study was to test whether cataloging public T cell receptors could identify signatures of past pathogen exposure. A separate validation cohort of over 95 different subjects was used in addition to the roughly 670-subject first cohort. Every repertoire in the discovery cohort had been generated on one and the same sequencing platform. The genetic ancestry cluster associated with self-reported Caucasian donors included over 65% of the roughly 380 genotyped donors. An early release that covered roughly 600 HLA-typed donors contained approximately 300 gigabases of sequencing data and tens of millions of unique TCR sequences. The study used immunosequencing to profile the T cell repertoires of several hundred subjects and linked those repertoires to cytomegalovirus serostatus. What the authors observed across the whole study: While some public TCRs were present in many individuals, most TCR sequences turned up only very rarely across donors. Correlated functional status among segregating V segments might be attributable to linkage disequilibrium, but an unknown experimental factor could not be ruled out. According to the authors, the approach could potentially be generalized to other disease states and immunological phenotypes. Presence/absence analyses assumed roughly uniform sequencing depth across donors, an assumption that may not hold. According to a later genetic analysis, donors in an Asian-associated ancestry cluster had fewer N-insertions in productive TCRs than the approximately 690-donor mean. A later genetic analysis associated a missense DCLRE1C variant with V-gene and J-gene trimming of TCR beta chains, and an independent cohort replicated the association. Broadly in line with IMGT annotations, most TCR beta V segments showed up in productive rearrangements about 87% or about 30% of the time in an earlier analysis of roughly 590 of the donors. A further reported finding was that TCR beta sequences accurately predicted the HLA-A and HLA-B alleles for most subjects in the first cohort. Because the 87-base-pair reads could not distinguish some IMGT-functional V segments, including TRBV6-2 and TRBV6-3, those segments were excluded. Assigning TCR associations to individual alleles was difficult when HLA alleles, especially DR and DQ, strongly co-occurred. The study gave a list of 150 to 200 TCR beta chains associated with cytomegalovirus. In this cohort, only TCR beta chains were sequenced, and detectable features were limited by the absence of alpha or paired-chain data. In a later analysis, the rate of TCR association differed among HLA loci, with DRB1 alleles having the most associated TCRs and HLA-C alleles having the fewest. The only immune exposure information available for the cohort was CMV serostatus. In a later analysis, 16,951 TCR beta sequences were associated with specific HLA alleles at a false discovery rate of 0.05. Three of the identified cytomegalovirus-associated TCR beta chains were confirmed in vitro to be specific for cytomegalovirus antigens. In a later analysis, several top co-occurrence clusters were reported to appear linked to parvovirus B19, influenza, CMV and Epstein-Barr virus. Because HLA typing was unavailable for some donors at each locus, only the typed subset was used in association tests. A later analysis found that HLA-associated TCR beta chains were more clonally expanded and had lower generation probabilities than equally common non-associated chains. Because counts were too low, approximately 18 rarely observed V segments, including chromosome 9 orphons, were excluded from the earlier analysis of around 640 of the donors. The classifier was reported to diagnose cytomegalovirus status with high specificity and sensitivity in both the original and validation cohorts. A cluster of highly shared sequence variants was judged likely to be a technical artifact of the sequencing pipeline. A later analysis found that most CMV-associated TCR beta chains appeared HLA-restricted, with HLA associations seemingly driven largely by CMV exposure.

The sequenced material came from PBMCs. The V gene is TRBV6-5 and the J gene is TRBJ1-1; 8 central nucleotides agree with TRBD1. This receptor was taken from a human donor in good health. The CDR3 region has the sequence CASSYARGREAFF. The nucleotides are TGTGCCAGCAGTTACGCCAGGGGGCGGGAAGCTTTCTTT.